This TCR beta chain stems from a study of CD8+ T cells in alopecia areata (dated by TCRdb to about 2018). Study-wide context: The treated patients, all with moderate-to-severe alopecia areata, were enrolled in an open-label pilot trial of oral tofacitinib given at 5 to 10 mg twice daily. Scalp clonality was compared across normal scalp (n=4), patchy alopecia areata scalp (n=8), and alopecia totalis/universalis scalp (n=8). In both human patients and the C3H/HeJ mouse model, the study applied high-throughput TCRbeta sequencing to look at T cell clonal expansion in alopecia areata. Tofacitinib was administered for 6 to 18 months, and 6 months of follow-up off drug were then conducted to assess delayed response and recurrence. Tofacitinib-treated patients had biopsies at baseline and at 4 and 24 weeks of treatment, with a later scalp biopsy in several patients. For the treated patients, the SALT score, which quantifies what percentage of scalp surface area is affected, served as the measure of disease severity. RNA came from the PAXgene miRNA kit for fixed scalp, the miRNeasy kit for PBMCs, and the RNeasy kit for mouse skin. TCRbeta CDR3 regions were amplified by immunoSEQ multiplex PCR with 35 Vbeta forward and 13 Jbeta reverse primers. In humans, TCRbeta sequencing was performed on scalp tissue and on sorted CD4+ and CD8+ peripheral blood T cells from healthy controls and from patients with patchy or totalis/universalis alopecia areata.

Explained via the paper, the time point label denotes: less than five weeks on oral tofacitinib. In light of the paper, this sample's treatment or condition label describes: oral pan-JAK inhibitor, 5-10 mg twice daily. From alopecia areata patients, peripheral blood was collected along with lesional scalp punch biopsies. PBMCs were separated by density centrifugation and stained for CD3, CD4 and CD8, after which CD4+ and CD8+ T cells were sorted on a FACSAria. As encoded in the germline V gene (reference sequence), CDR1 is MNHEY while CDR2 is SMNVEV. From the cysteine through the phenylalanine, the CDR3 covers 17 amino acids. CDR3 DNA is the only sequence kept; it has 51 bases, read in frame from the first base. The junction shows trimming of 6 bases on V and 4 bases on J, plus 22 bases between the germline ends. Summary of the overall study and its limitations: Unlike mouse skin, where gammadelta T cells dominate, normal human skin contains resident alphabeta T cells that get sequenced too, which complicates analysis of the scalp TCR repertoire. Lesional scalp, especially in alopecia totalis/universalis, showed higher clonality and more expanded CD8+ clones than normal scalp, suggesting antigenic drive. Tofacitinib significantly lowered scalp clonality and the number of expanded CD8+ clones among the top 100 scalp clones. Because the treated cohort was small and had just a single nonresponder, larger studies are needed to establish links between baseline CD8+ expansion and response. Many expanded lesional clones persisted in scalp and blood during tofacitinib treatment, which may partly explain relapse after stopping treatment. TCR sequences shared between patients were less clear than in mice, possibly partly because of HLA diversity in the patient population.

Receptor libraries were prepared by the immunoSEQ multiplex PCR assay. RNA was extracted from all samples and reverse transcribed into cDNA as template for TCR sequencing. First-strand cDNA was synthesized using SuperScript III with a 2:1 mix of oligo-dT and random hexamers. A synthetic immune receptor repertoire was used to measure amplification bias, and any remaining bias was corrected computationally. The authors processed their data as follows. Raw reads were preprocessed for error removal, and CDR3 was defined according to IMGT conventions as running from the conserved cysteine to phenylalanine. Clonality was computed by normalizing Shannon entropy by log2 of the number of productive unique TCRs and subtracting the result from 1. Whether each scalp clone was CD4 or CD8 was inferred by checking scalp TCRbeta sequences against the CD4 and CD8 repertoires from sorted blood. Here the immuneACCESS table is served through TCRdb, limited to in-frame sequences with V and J called. Missing clones are a known gap in these copies; in checked studies unresolved V genes cover under half, and the rest lacks a known reason. V and J calls and clone size are as listed in that table; D and trimming were resolved from the DNA. For this sample there are approximately 200,000 clones; about three fifths appear just once. The ten largest clones add up to less than 3.5% of the sample.

In regard to this clone: What this receptor recognizes is not known. Qualities for individual bases were not recorded, and no much larger clone is one base off.

This TCR derives from a human donor with alopecia areata. The sample consisted of CD4+ T cells sorted from blood, taken at week 4, from a patient treated with tofacitinib. Rearrangement joined TRBV27 to TRBJ2-1, with the D gene possibly TRBD1 or TRBD2, each one fitting 5 bases. The bases read TGTGCCAGCAGCTATTGGGGCAGCGGATTAAGGTACAATGAGCAGTTCTTC. Translated, it gives CASSYWGSGLRYNEQFF.